Shown below are 18 T cell receptor beta chains from a single sample sequenced in a study of blood T cell repertoires in COVID-19. Repertoires were generated with immunoSEQ multiplex PCR, while TCRdb's copy carries only in-frame clones and drops some. The data hold some 330,000 clones, with approximately 88% observed a single time. Specimen: PBMCs or T cells enriched from blood (not recorded which). The receptors here all came from a man in his thirties or forties who had recovered from COVID-19.

J is TRBJ1-5 and V is TRBV4-1, with TRBD1 identical over 8 bases. Germline V CDR1 and CDR2: MGHRA, YSYEKL. V trimming: 3 bases; J trimming: 7 bases; junction bases outside the gene matches: 8. The CDR3 is 15 residues long. CDR3 DNA: TGCGCCAGCAGCCAGGTACAGGGGGGCGTCCAGCCCCAGCATTTT. Encoded protein: CASSQVQGGVQPQHF.

V and J are TRBV6-4 and TRBJ2-1; 9 nucleotides line up with TRBD2. Per the germline V gene, CDR1 is MRHNA and CDR2 is SNTAGT. This CDR3 contains 14 residues. The J segment lost 7 bases and the V segment lost 3 bases, leaving 4 bases of the junction unmatched. For the CDR3, the DNA is TGTGCCAGCAGTGAGCGGGGGGGAAAGAATGAGCAGTTCTTC. Its translation: CASSERGGKNEQFF.

CDR3 loop: CASSSAGTVYEQYF. The CDR3 DNA reads as TGCGCCAGCAGCTCGGCCGGGACAGTCTACGAGCAGTACTTC. This sequence joins TRBV5-1 and TRBJ2-7, with TRBD1 matching over 7 bases. CDR3 length: 14 residues. V shed 3 bases and J 3 bases; nucleotides not matched to a gene: 6. Per the germline V gene, CDR1 is SGHRS and CDR2 is YFSETQ.

The chain employs TRBV6-5 and TRBJ2-7; no clear D gene. CDR1 and CDR2 from the germline V gene are MNHEY and SVGAGI. The CDR3 runs 14 residues. V was trimmed by 0 bases and J by 1 base, leaving 7 bases between them. This CDR3 is CASSYSRQSYEQYF. CDR3 nucleotide sequence: TGTGCCAGCAGTTACTCGAGGCAGTCCTACGAGCAGTACTTC.

The DNA of the CDR3 is TGTGCCTGGACCTTTATACAGAACACTGAAGCTTTCTTT. It specifies CAWTFIQNTEAFF. V is TRBV30 and J is TRBJ1-1; D is ambiguous. The CDR3 contains 13 residues. Trimming shortened V by 4 bases and J by 1 base, and 10 bases separated the two germline ends. Germline V gene sequence: CDR1 GTSNPN, CDR2 SVGIG (reference sequence).

This chain connects TRBV3-1 (or the pseudogene TRBV3-2) to TRBJ2-7; D might be TRBD1 (6 bases). The CDR3 contains 13 residues. V lost 1 base and J 6 bases, leaving 10 bases between the germline ends. Germline values: CDR1 LGHDT, CDR2 YNNKEL (reference sequence). CDR3 DNA: TGTGCCAGCAGCCAAGTCTCCAGGGGCGAGCAGTACTTC. Protein product: CASSQVSRGEQYF.

V is TRBV6-6 and J is TRBJ2-1; D is perhaps TRBD2 (6 bases). CDR1 and CDR2 (germline): MNHNY, SVGAGI (reference sequence). V lost 2 bases to trimming and J lost 9 bases, with 11 bases between them. The CDR3 is 13 amino acids. As DNA, the CDR3 is TGTGCCAGCAGTTACGAACCGGGGGTTGAGCAGTTCTTC. It codes for CASSYEPGVEQFF.

The chain employs TRBV11-2 and TRBJ1-4; 11 nucleotides agree with TRBD1. CDR1 and CDR2 (germline): SGHAT, FQNNGV. V shed 3 bases, J shed 0 bases, and the junction held 3 bases outside the gene matches. The CDR3 covers 17 residues. CDR3 residues: CASSLGQGVPTNEKLFF. CDR3 nucleotide sequence: TGTGCCAGCAGCTTGGGACAGGGGGTTCCAACTAATGAAAAACTGTTTTTT.

This chain joins TRBV10-1 and TRBJ2-7; D remains ambiguous. Germline V lookup: CDR1 WNHNN, CDR2 SYGVQD (reference sequence). This CDR3 contains 11 residues. Trimming took off 3 bases at V and 3 bases at J, with 3 bases between the two ends. CDR3 nucleotides: TGCGCCAGCAGTGACGGCTACGAGCAGTACTTC. It codes for CASSDGYEQYF.

This clone is a singleton in its sample. V and J are TRBV6-4 and TRBJ2-7; D may be TRBD2 (6 bases). The germline V gene has CDR1 MRHNA and CDR2 SNTAGT. The CDR3 extends over 14 amino acids. Deletions cut 3 bases from V and 3 bases from J, with 12 bases between. The CDR3: CASSEEGRIYEQYF. DNA of the CDR3: TGTGCCAGCAGTGAGGAAGGGAGGATCTACGAGCAGTACTTC.

CDR3 protein: CASSRGQGRGVETQYF. CDR3 sequence (DNA): TGTGCCAGCAGCAGAGGACAGGGTAGGGGTGTAGAGACCCAGTACTTC. The chain employs TRBV5-6 and TRBJ2-5; TRBD1 matches at 8 bases. Losses at the gene ends were 4 bases for V and 4 bases for J; bases not matched to a gene: 12. The germline V gene has CDR1 SGHDT and CDR2 YYEEEE. CDR3 size: 16 residues.

The chain carries TRBV25-1 and TRBJ1-1, with D possibly TRBD1 on 5 matching bases. Germline lookup yields CDR1 MGHDK and CDR2 SYGVNS. This CDR3 spans 15 amino acids. V lost 5 bases, J lost 7 bases, and 20 bases lay in between. The CDR3 loop reads CASSSGGRDKNEAFF. CDR3 nucleotides: TGTGCCAGCAGTTCCGGGGGTCGGGATAAGAATGAAGCTTTCTTT. The entire variable domain, with the rest obtained from reference TRBV25-1 and TRBJ1-1, is as follows: EADIYQTPRYLVIGTGKKITLECSQTMGHDKMYWYQQDPGMELHLIHYSYGVNSTEKGDLSSESTVSRIRTEHFPLTLESARPSHTSQYLCASSSGGRDKNEAFFGQGTRLTVV.

J is TRBJ1-2 and V is TRBV2; D gene uncertain. V was pared by 6 bases and J by 6 bases, with 5 bases between. Germline loops: CDR1 SNHLY, CDR2 FYNNEI. The CDR3 loop spans 10 amino acids. CDR3 sequence: CASSADGYTF. The CDR3 region has the DNA TGTGCCAGCAGCGCGGATGGCTACACCTTC.

The V gene is TRBV6-1, the J gene TRBJ2-1, with D tentatively TRBD1 (7 bases). Between the trimmed V and J ends, which lost 0 bases and 7 bases, there was a span of 16 bases. The CDR3 is 16 residues long. The germline gives CDR1 MNHNS, CDR2 SASEGT. The CDR3 spells CASSEAGWQGGNEQFF. The CDR3 DNA follows: TGTGCCAGCAGTGAAGCGGGATGGCAGGGGGGTAATGAGCAGTTCTTC.

The genes are TRBV19 and TRBJ1-5; 9 bases fit TRBD1. Germline V gene lookup returns CDR1 LNHDA and CDR2 SQIVND (reference sequence). V was pared by 4 bases and J by 6 bases, with 7 bases of the junction left unmatched. The CDR3 sequence is 15 residues long. The CDR3 spells CASSTTGGLGQPQHF. In DNA form, the CDR3 reads TGTGCCAGTAGTACGACAGGGGGGCTGGGTCAGCCCCAGCATTTT.

As DNA, the CDR3 is TGTGCCTGGACGGGACAGACGAATGAAAAACTGTTTTTT. This encodes CAWTGQTNEKLFF. J is TRBJ1-4 and V is TRBV30; 7 bases fit TRBD1. With V trimmed by 4 bases and J by 5 bases, 4 bases remained unmatched. The CDR3 is 13 amino acids. From germline, CDR1 is GTSNPN and CDR2 SVGIG (reference sequence).

The count of this clone is one. The chain employs TRBV6-5 and TRBJ2-7, with 7 bases fitting TRBD1. CDR1 MNHEY and CDR2 SVGAGI come from the germline V gene. The CDR3 totals 15 residues. J lost 3 bases, V lost 0 bases, and 5 bases had no gene match. The CDR3 DNA sequence: TGTGCCAGCAGTTACTCCGACAGGGTCGGCTACGAGCAGTACTTC. This gives the protein CASSYSDRVGYEQYF.

The rearrangement links TRBV27 to TRBJ2-2; 10 nucleotides align to TRBD1. With V trimmed by 6 bases and J by 4 bases, 11 bases remained unmatched. Looked up from germline, CDR1 is MNHEY and CDR2 is SMNVEV (reference sequence). The CDR3 extends over 17 amino acids. The CDR3 loop is CASSRTLWTGGTGELFF. The CDR3 DNA sequence: TGTGCCAGCAGCCGAACTCTATGGACAGGGGGCACCGGGGAGCTGTTTTTT.